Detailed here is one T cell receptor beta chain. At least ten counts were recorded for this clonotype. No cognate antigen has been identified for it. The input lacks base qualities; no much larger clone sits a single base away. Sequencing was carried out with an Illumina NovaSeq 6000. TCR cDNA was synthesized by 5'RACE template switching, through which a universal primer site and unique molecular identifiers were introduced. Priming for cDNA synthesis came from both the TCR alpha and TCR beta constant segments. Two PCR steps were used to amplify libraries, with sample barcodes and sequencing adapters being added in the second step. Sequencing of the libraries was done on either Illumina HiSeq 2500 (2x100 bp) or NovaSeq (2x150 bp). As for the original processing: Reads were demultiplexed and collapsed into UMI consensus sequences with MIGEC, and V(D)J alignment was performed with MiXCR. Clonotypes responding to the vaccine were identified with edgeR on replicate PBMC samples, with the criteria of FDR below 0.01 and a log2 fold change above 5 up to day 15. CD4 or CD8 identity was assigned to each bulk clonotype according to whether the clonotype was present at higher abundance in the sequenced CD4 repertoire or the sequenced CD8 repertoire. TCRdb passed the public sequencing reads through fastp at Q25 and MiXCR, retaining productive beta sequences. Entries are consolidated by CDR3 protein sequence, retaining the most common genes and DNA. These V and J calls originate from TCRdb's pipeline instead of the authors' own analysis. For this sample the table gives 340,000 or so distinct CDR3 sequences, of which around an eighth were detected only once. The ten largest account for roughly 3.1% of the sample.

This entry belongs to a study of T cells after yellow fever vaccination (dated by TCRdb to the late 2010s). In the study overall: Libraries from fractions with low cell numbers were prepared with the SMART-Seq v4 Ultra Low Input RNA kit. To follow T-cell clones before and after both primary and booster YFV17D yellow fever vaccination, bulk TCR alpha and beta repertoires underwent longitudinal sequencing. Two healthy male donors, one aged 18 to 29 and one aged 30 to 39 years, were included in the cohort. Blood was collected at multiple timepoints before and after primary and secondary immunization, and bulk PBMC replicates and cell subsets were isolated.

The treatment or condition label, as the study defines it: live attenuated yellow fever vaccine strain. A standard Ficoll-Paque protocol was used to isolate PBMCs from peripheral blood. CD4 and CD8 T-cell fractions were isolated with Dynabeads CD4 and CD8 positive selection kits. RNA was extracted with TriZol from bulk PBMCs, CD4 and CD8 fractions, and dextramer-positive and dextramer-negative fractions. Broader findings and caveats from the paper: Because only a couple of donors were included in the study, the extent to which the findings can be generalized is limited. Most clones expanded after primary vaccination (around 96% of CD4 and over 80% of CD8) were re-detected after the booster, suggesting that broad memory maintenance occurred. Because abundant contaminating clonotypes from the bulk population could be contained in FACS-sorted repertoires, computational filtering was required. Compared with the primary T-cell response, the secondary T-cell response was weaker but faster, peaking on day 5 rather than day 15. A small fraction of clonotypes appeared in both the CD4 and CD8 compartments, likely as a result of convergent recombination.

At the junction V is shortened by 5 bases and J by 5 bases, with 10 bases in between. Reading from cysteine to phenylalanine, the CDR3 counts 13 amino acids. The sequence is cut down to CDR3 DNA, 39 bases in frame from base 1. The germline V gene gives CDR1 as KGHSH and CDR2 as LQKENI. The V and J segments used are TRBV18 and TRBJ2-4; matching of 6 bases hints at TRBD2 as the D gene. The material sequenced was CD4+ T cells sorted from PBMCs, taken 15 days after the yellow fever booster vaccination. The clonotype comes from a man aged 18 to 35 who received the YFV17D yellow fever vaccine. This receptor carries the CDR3 CASSWQRENIQYF. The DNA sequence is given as TGTGCCAGCTCATGGCAGCGGGAAAACATTCAGTACTTC.